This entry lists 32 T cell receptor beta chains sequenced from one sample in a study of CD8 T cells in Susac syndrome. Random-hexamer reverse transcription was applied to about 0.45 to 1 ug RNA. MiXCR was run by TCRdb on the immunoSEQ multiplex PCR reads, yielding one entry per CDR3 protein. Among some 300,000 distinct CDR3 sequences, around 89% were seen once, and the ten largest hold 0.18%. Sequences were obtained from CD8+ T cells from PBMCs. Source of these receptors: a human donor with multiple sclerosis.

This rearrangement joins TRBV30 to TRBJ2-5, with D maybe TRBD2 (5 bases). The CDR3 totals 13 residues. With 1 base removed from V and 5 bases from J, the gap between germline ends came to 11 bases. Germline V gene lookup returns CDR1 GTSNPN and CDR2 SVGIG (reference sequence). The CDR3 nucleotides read TGTGCCTGGAGTGGGTTTACGGGGGAGACCCAGTACTTC. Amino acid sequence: CAWSGFTGETQYF. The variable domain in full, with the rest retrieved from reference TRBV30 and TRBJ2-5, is SQTIHQWPATLVQPVGSPLSLECTVEGTSNPNLYWYRQAAGRGLQLLFYSVGIGQISSEVPQNLSASRPQDRQFILSSKKLLLSDSGFYLCAWSGFTGETQYFGPGTRLLVL.

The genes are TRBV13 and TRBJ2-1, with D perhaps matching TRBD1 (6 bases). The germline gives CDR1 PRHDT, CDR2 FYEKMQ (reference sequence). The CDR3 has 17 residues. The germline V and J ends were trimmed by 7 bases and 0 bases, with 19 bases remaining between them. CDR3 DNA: TGTGCCAGCACCATATTAGGGGGTCTCAGCTCCTACAATGAGCAGTTCTTC. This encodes CASTILGGLSSYNEQFF.

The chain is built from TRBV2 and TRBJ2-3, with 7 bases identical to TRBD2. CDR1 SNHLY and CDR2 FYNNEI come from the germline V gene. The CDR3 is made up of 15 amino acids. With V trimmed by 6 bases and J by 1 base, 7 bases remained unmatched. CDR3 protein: CASSLSRGGTDTQYF. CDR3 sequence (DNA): TGTGCCAGCAGCCTTAGCCGGGGGGGCACAGATACGCAGTATTTT.

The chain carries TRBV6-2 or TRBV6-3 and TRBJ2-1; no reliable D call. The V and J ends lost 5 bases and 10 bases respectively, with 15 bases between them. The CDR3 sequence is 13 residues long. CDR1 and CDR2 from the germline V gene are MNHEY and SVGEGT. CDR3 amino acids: CASSTLDRAEQFF. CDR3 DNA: TGTGCCAGCAGTACCCTTGATAGGGCGGAGCAGTTCTTC.

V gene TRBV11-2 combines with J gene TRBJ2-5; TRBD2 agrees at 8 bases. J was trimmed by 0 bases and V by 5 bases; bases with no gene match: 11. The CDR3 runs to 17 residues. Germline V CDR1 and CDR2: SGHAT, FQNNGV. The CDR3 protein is CASSTSGSGGDQETQYF. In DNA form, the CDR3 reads TGTGCCAGCAGCACCAGCGGGAGTGGGGGGGACCAAGAGACCCAGTACTTC.

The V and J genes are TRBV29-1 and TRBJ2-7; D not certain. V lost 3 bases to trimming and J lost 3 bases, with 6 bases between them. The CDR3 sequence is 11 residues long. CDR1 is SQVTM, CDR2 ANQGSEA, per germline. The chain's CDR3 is CSVDSGYEQYF. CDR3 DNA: TGCAGCGTTGACAGTGGCTACGAGCAGTACTTC.

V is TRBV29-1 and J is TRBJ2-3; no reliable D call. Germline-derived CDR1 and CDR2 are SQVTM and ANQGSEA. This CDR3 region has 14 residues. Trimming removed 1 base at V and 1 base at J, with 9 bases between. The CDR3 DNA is TGCAGCGTTGAAGGGTCCCACCGCACAGATACGCAGTATTTT. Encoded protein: CSVEGSHRTDTQYF.

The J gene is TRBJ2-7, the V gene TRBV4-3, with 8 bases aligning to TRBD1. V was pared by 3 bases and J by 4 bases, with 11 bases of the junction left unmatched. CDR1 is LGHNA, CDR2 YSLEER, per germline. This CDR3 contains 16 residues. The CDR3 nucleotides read TGCGCCAGCAGCCAGGCAACAGGGGGTCTAGGGTACGAGCAGTACTTC. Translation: CASSQATGGLGYEQYF.

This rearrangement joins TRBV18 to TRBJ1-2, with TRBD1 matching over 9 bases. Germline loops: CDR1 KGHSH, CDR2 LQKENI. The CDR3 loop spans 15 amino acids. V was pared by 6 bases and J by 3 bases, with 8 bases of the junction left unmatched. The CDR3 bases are TGTGCCAGCTCCCCCGACAGGGGGGACCACTATGGCTACACCTTC. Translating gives CASSPDRGDHYGYTF.

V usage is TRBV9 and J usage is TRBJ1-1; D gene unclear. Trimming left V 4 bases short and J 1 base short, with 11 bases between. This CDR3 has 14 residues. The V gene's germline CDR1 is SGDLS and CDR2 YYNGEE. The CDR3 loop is CASSPWTGNTEAFF. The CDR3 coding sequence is TGTGCCAGCAGCCCTTGGACGGGGAACACTGAAGCTTTCTTT.

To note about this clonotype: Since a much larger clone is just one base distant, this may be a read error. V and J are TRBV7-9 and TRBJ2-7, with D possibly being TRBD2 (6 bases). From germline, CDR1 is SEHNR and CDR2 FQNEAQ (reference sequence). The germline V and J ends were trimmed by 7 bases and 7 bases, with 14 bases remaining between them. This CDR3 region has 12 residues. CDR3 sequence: CASNPGGYEQYF. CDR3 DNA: TGTGCCAGCAACCCAGGAGGGTATGAGCAGTACTTC.

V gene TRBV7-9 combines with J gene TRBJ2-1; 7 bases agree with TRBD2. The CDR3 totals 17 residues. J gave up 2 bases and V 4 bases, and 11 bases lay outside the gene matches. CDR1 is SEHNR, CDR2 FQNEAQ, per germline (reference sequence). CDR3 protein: CASSSPKSSGAYNEQFF. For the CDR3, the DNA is TGTGCCAGCAGCTCGCCTAAGTCGAGCGGGGCCTACAATGAGCAGTTCTTC. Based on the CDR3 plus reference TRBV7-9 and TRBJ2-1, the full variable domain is DTGVSQNPRHKITKRGQNVTFRCDPISEHNRLYWYRQTLGQGPEFLTYFQNEAQLEKSRLLSDRFSAERPKGSFSTLEIQRTEQGDSAMYLCASSSPKSSGAYNEQFFGPGTRLTVL.

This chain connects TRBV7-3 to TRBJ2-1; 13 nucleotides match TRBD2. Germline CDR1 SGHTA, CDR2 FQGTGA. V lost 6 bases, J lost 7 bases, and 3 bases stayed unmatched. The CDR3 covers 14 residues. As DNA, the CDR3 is TGTGCCAGCAGTATGACTAGCGGGAGGAATGAGCAGTTCTTC. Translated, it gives CASSMTSGRNEQFF. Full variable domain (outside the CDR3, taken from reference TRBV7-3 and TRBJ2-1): GAGVSQTPSNKVTEKGKYVELRCDPISGHTALYWYRQSLGQGPEFLIYFQGTGAADDSGLPNDRFFAVRPEGSVSTLKIQRTERGDSAVYLCASSMTSGRNEQFFGPGTRLTVL.

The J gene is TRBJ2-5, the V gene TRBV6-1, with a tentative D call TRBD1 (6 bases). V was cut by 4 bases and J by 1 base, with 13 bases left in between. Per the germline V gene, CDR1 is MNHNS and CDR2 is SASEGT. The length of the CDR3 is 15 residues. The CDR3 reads CASSGQTGSQETQYF. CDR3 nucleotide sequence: TGTGCCAGCAGTGGCCAGACAGGCAGCCAAGAGACCCAGTACTTC.

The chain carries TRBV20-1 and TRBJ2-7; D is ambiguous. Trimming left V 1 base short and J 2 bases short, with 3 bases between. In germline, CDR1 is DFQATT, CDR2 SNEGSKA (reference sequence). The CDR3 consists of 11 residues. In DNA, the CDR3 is TGCAGTGCTAGAGGCCCCTACGAGCAGTACTTC. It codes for CSARGPYEQYF.

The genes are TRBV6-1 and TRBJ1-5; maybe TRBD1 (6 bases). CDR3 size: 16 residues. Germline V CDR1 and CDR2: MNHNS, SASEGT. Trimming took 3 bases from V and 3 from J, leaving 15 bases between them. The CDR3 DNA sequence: TGTGCCAGCAGTGACCGGGACACCTCACTCAATCAGCCCCAGCATTTT. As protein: CASSDRDTSLNQPQHF.

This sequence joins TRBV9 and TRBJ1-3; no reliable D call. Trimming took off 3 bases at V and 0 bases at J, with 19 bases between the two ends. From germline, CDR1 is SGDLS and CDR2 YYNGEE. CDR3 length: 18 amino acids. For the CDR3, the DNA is TGTGCCAGCAGCGGGTCCCCCTCCGGACGGATCTCTGGAAACACCATATATTTT. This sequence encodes CASSGSPSGRISGNTIYF.

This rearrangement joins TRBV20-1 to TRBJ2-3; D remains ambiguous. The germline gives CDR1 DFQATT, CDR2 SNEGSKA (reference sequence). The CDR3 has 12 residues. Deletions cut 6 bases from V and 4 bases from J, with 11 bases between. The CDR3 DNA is TGCAGTGCCGACCCCCGAGCAGATACGCAGTATTTT. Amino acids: CSADPRADTQYF.

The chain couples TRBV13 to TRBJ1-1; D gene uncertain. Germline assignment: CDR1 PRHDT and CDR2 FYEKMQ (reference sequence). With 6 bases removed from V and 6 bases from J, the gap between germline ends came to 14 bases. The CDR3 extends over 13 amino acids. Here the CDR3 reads CASRRVSDPEAFF. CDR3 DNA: TGTGCCAGCAGGAGGGTCTCGGACCCTGAAGCTTTCTTT.

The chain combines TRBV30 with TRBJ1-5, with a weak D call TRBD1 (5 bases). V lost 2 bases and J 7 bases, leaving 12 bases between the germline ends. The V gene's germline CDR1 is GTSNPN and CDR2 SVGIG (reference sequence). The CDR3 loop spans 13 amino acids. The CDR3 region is CAWSPGTTQPQHF. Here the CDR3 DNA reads TGTGCCTGGAGTCCTGGGACCACCCAGCCCCAGCATTTT.

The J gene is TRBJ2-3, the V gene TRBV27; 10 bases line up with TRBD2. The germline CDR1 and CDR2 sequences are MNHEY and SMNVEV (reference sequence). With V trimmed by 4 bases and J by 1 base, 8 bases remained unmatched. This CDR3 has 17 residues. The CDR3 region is CASSSGLAAVGTDTQYF. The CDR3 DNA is TGTGCCAGCAGTTCCGGACTAGCGGCTGTGGGCACAGATACGCAGTATTTT.

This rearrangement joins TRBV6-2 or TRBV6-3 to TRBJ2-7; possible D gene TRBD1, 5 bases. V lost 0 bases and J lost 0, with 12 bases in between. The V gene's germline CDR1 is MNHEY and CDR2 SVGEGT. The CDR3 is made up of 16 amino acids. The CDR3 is CASSYSARQSSYEQYF. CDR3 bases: TGTGCCAGCAGTTACTCGGCGCGACAGAGCTCCTACGAGCAGTACTTC.

The CDR3: CASSQLSGGDNEQFF. CDR3 nucleotides: TGTGCCAGCAGCCAACTTAGCGGGGGGGACAATGAGCAGTTCTTC. The chain combines TRBV14 with TRBJ2-1; 11 bases are a match to TRBD2. Germline CDR1 is SGHDN and CDR2 is FVKESK. CDR3 length: 15 residues. J gave up 5 bases and V 2 bases, and 2 bases lay outside the gene matches.

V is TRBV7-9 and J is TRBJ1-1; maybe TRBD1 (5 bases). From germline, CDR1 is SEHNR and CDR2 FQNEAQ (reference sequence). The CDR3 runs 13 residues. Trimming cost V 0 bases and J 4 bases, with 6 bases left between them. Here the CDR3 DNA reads TGTGCCAGCAGCTTAGCGCAGGGCACTGAAGCTTTCTTT. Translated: CASSLAQGTEAFF.

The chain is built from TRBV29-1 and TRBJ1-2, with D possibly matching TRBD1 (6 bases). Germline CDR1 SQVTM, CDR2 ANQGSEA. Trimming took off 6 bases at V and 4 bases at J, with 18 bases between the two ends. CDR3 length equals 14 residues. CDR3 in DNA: TGCAGCGTCGACGACGGGGGCGATTTCTATGGCTACACCTTC. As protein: CSVDDGGDFYGYTF.

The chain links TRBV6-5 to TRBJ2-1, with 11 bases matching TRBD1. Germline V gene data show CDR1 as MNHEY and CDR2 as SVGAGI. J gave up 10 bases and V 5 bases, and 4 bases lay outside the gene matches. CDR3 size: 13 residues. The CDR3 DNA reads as TGTGCCAGCAGTCCTGGGACAGGGGGAGAGCAGTTCTTC. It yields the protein CASSPGTGGEQFF.

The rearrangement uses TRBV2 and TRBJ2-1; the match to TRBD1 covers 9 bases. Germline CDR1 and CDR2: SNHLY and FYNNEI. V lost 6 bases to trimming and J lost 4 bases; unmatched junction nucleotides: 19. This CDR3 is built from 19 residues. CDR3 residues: CASSTQGQGWDSPYNEQFF. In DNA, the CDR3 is TGTGCCAGCAGCACCCAGGGACAGGGATGGGACTCCCCTTACAATGAGCAGTTCTTC.

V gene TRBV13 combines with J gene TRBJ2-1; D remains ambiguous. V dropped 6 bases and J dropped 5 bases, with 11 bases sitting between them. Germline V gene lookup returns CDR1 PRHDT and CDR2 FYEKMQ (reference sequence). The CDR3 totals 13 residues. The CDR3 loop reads CASRASLNNEQFF. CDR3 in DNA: TGTGCCAGCAGGGCATCCTTGAACAATGAGCAGTTCTTC.

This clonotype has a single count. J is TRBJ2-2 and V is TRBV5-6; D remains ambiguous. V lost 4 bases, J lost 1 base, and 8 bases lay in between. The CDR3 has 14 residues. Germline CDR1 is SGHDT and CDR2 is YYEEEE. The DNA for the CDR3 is TGTGCCAGCAGCCAAGACTTGAACACCGGGGAGCTGTTTTTT. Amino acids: CASSQDLNTGELFF.

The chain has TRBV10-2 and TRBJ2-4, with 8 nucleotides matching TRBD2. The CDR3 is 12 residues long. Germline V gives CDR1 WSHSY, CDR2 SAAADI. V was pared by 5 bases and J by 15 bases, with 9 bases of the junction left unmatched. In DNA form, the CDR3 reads TGCGCCAGCAGTACTAGCGGTGGGCGAGTGTACTTC. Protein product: CASSTSGGRVYF.

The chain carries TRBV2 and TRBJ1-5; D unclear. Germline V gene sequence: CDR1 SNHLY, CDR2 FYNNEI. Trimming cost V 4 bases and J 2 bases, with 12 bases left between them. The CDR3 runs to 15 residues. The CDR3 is CASSVDGWRNQPQHF. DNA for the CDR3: TGTGCCAGCAGTGTGGACGGATGGCGCAATCAGCCCCAGCATTTT.

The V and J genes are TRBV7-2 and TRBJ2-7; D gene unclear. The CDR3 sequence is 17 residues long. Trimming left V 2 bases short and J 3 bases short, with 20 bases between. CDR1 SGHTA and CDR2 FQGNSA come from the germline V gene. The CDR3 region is CASSLPQADVEGYEQYF. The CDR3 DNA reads TGTGCCAGCAGCTTACCTCAGGCGGATGTAGAAGGCTACGAGCAGTACTTC.